The clone carrying this TCR beta chain has at least ten counts. The CDR3 has 19 residues. The ends lost 10 bases at V and 0 bases at J; junction bases unmatched: 14. CDR1 is LNHDA and CDR2 is SQIVND in the germline V gene (reference sequence). Clones were sequenced by immunoSEQ multiplex PCR, and TCRdb holds only the in-frame ones, with some missing. This sample yields more than 55,000 clones, of which 80% to 85% are seen a single time; 9% to 10% belongs to the top ten. This sample is drawn from a study of blood T cell repertoires in COVID-19. Whole-study context: Researchers got acute and convalescent COVID-19 samples from the United States, Italy and Spain. T cells, B-cell-depleted T cells, or PBMCs provided the cDNA or gDNA that served as material.

The sequenced material came from peripheral blood. This sequence was found in a woman older than 75 with acute or convalescent COVID-19. This rearrangement joins TRBV19 to TRBJ2-3, with TRBD2 matching 15 bases. CDR3 region: CATTGGLAGGHPSTDTQYF. DNA of the CDR3: TGTGCCACCACTGGGGGACTAGCGGGGGGCCACCCAAGCACAGATACGCAGTATTTT.